This T cell receptor beta chain was sequenced during a study of blood T cell repertoires in COVID-19. Across the whole study: Samples taken during acute and convalescent COVID-19 were collected in the United States, Italy and Spain.

The CDR3 has 15 residues. Germline CDR1 is SGHRS and CDR2 is YFSETQ. V dropped 2 bases and J dropped 2 bases, with 10 bases sitting between them. Clones were read by immunoSEQ multiplex PCR, and TCRdb kept only the in-frame ones, dropping some. The sample includes under 250,000 clones, approximately 91% seen only once; the top ten take approximately 0.66%. The chain couples TRBV5-1 to TRBJ1-4; no clear D. The source is a man aged 35 to 55 with acute or convalescent COVID-19. Material for sequencing was peripheral blood. The CDR3: CASSFSGGTNEKLFF. The CDR3 nucleotides are TGCGCCAGCAGCTTTTCCGGAGGCACTAATGAAAAACTGTTTTTT.